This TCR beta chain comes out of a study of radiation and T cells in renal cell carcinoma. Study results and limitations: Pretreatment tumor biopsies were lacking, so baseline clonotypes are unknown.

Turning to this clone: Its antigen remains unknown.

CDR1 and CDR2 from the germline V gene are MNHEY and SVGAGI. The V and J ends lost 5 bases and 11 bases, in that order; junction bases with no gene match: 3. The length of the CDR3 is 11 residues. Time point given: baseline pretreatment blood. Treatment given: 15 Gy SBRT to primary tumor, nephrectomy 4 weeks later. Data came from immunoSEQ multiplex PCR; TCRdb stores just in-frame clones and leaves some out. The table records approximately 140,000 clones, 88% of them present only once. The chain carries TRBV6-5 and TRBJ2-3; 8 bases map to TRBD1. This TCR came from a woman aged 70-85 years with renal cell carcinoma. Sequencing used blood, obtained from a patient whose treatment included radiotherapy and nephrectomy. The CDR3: CASSTGGKQYF. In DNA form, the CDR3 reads TGTGCCAGCAGTACAGGGGGGAAGCAGTATTTT.